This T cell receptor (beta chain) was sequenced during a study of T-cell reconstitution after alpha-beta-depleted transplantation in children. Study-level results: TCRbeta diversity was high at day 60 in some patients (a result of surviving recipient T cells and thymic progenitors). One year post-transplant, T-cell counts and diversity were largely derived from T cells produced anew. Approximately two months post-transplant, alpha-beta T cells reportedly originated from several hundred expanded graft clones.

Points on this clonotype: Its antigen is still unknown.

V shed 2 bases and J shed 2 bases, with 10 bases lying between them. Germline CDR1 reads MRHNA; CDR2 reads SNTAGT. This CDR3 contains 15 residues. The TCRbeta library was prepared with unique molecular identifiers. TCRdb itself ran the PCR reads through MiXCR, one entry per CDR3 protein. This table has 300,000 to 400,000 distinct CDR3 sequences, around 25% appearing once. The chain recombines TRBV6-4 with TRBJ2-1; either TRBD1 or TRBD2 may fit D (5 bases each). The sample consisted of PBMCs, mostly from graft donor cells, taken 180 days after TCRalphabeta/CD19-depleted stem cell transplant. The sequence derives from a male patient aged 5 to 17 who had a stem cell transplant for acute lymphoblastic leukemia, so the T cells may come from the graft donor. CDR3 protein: CASSDDGAPYNEQFF. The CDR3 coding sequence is TGTGCCAGCAGTGACGACGGGGCCCCCTACAATGAGCAGTTCTTC.